Below are 16 T cell receptor beta chains sequenced from a single sample in a study of blood T cell repertoires in COVID-19 (dated by TCRdb to between 2020 and 2021). Libraries were made using the immunoSEQ multiplex PCR assay. TCRdb provides this immuneACCESS table in a form limited to in-frame rearrangements. Some clones are lacking; in checked studies, under half of them reflect an unresolved V gene, and why the rest are absent is not known. The sample has some 310,000 clones on record, around 86% of them singletons. The ten largest clones add up to 1% of the sample. Material for sequencing was peripheral blood. All receptors come from a man aged 45-60 years with active or convalescent COVID-19.

This clone was seen just once. The chain joins TRBV24-1 to TRBJ2-5, with a tentative D call TRBD1 (6 bases). The CDR3 loop spans 15 amino acids. CDR1 is KGHDR and CDR2 is SFDVKD in the germline V gene. Trimming left V 1 base short and J 3 bases short, with 11 bases between. CDR3 sequence (DNA): TGTGCCACCAGTGATTTAGTCGCAGGGGAAGAGACCCAGTACTTC. This gives the protein CATSDLVAGEETQYF.

V usage is TRBV7-9 and J usage is TRBJ2-1; weak D call: TRBD2 (7 bases). The CDR3 totals 18 residues. V lost 5 bases to trimming and J lost 2 bases, with 22 bases between them. CDR1 SEHNR and CDR2 FQNEAQ come from the germline V gene (reference sequence). Here the CDR3 reads CASSPAGGGPLTYNEQFF. CDR3 in DNA: TGTGCCAGCAGCCCCGCTGGGGGGGGGCCTCTGACCTACAATGAGCAGTTCTTC.

This chain uses TRBV19 with TRBJ1-2; the match to TRBD1 covers 9 bases. The V gene's germline CDR1 is LNHDA and CDR2 SQIVND (reference sequence). V shed 6 bases and J 3 bases; nucleotides not matched to a gene: 5. The length of the CDR3 is 14 residues. CDR3 DNA sequence: TGTGCCAGTAGGCGGACAGGGGCTGACTATGGCTACACCTTC. Protein sequence: CASRRTGADYGYTF.

This chain links TRBV5-1 with TRBJ2-5; 9 nucleotides align to TRBD2. J gave up 5 bases and V 4 bases, and 12 bases lay outside the gene matches. The CDR3 covers 16 residues. Germline V lookup: CDR1 SGHRS, CDR2 YFSETQ. The CDR3 loop is CASSPQTSGGGETQYF. CDR3 DNA: TGCGCCAGCAGCCCCCAGACTAGCGGAGGAGGGGAGACCCAGTACTTC.

The rearrangement joins TRBV25-1 to TRBJ2-5, with 8 bases lining up with TRBD1. The CDR3 runs 14 residues. CDR1 and CDR2 from the germline V gene are MGHDK and SYGVNS. V trimming: 3 bases; J trimming: 3 bases; junction bases outside the gene matches: 3. The CDR3 bases are TGTGCCAGCAGTGATCGGACAGGGAAAGAGACCCAGTACTTC. This codes for CASSDRTGKETQYF.

The CDR3 protein is CASSLGLASREQYF. Written as DNA, the CDR3 is TGCGCCAGCAGCCTTGGACTAGCTTCGCGCGAGCAGTACTTC. The V and J genes are TRBV5-1 and TRBJ2-7; 8 nucleotides line up with TRBD2. The germline CDR1 and CDR2 sequences are SGHRS and YFSETQ. The CDR3 has 14 residues. The J segment lost 6 bases and the V segment lost 4 bases, leaving 9 bases of the junction unmatched. Looking up the rest from reference TRBV5-1 and TRBJ2-7 gives the full variable domain: KAGVTQTPRYLIKTRGQQVTLSCSPISGHRSVSWYQQTPGQGLQFLFEYFSETQRNKGNFPGRFSGRQFSNSRSEMNVSTLELGDSALYLCASSLGLASREQYFGPGTRLTVT.

The chain carries TRBV4-3 and TRBJ1-1, with a possible D match to TRBD1 (5 bases). Germline V lookup: CDR1 LGHNA, CDR2 YSLEER. The CDR3 runs 15 residues. V lost 0 bases, J lost 3 bases, and 11 bases lay in between. The CDR3 bases are TGCGCCAGCAGCCAAGAAGGACGGGGGGACACTGAAGCTTTCTTT. It translates to CASSQEGRGDTEAFF.

Concerning this clone: This CDR3 is also generated by other DNA sequences in the sample. V gene TRBV28 combines with J gene TRBJ2-3; D perhaps matches TRBD1 (5 bases). The CDR3 is 14 residues long. V lost 5 bases and J lost 0, with 9 bases in between. CDR1 is MDHEN, CDR2 SYDVKM, per germline. The DNA of the CDR3 is TGTGCCAGCAGTCTCAGACAGAGCACAGATACGCAGTATTTT. This translates into CASSLRQSTDTQYF.

The rearrangement joins TRBV6-2 or TRBV6-3 to TRBJ1-5; D might be TRBD1 (6 bases). V lost 2 bases and J lost 3, with 11 bases in between. Per the germline V gene, CDR1 is MNHEY and CDR2 is SVGEGT. The CDR3 has 15 amino acids. The CDR3 DNA reads as TGTGCCAGCAGTTACCCGGGGGGCAACAATCAGCCCCAGCATTTT. Translated: CASSYPGGNNQPQHF.

The chain combines TRBV6-5 with TRBJ2-7, with D perhaps matching TRBD1 (5 bases). The length of the CDR3 is 15 residues. Trimming removed 5 bases at V and 2 bases at J, with 16 bases between. The V gene's germline CDR1 is MNHEY and CDR2 SVGAGI. CDR3 DNA sequence: TGTGCCAGCAGTAGACAGCTACTGCCAACCTACGAGCAGTACTTC. Protein product: CASSRQLLPTYEQYF.

The genes are TRBV5-8 and TRBJ1-1, with 7 nucleotides matching TRBD1. Germline V gives CDR1 SGHTS, CDR2 YDEGEE. The CDR3 has 14 residues. The J segment lost 5 bases and the V segment lost 1 base, leaving 5 bases of the junction unmatched. CDR3 loop: CASSLWGQMTEAFF. CDR3 sequence (DNA): TGTGCCAGCAGCTTGTGGGGACAGATGACTGAAGCTTTCTTT. Drawing the rest from reference TRBV5-8 and TRBJ1-1, the complete variable domain is EAGVTQSPTHLIKTRGQQATLRCSPISGHTSVYWYQQALGLGLQFLLWYDEGEERNRGNFPPRFSGRQFPNYSSELNVNALELEDSALYLCASSLWGQMTEAFFGQGTRLTVV.

The chain employs TRBV19 and TRBJ2-7; TRBD2 is a possible D gene (6 bases). This CDR3 contains 17 residues. The germline CDR1 and CDR2 sequences are LNHDA and SQIVND (reference sequence). With 3 bases removed from V and 2 bases from J, the gap between germline ends came to 20 bases. The CDR3 DNA reads TGTGCCAGTAGTATCCGGGACCCGCGGGGACCTACCTACGAGCAGTACTTC. Its protein product is CASSIRDPRGPTYEQYF.

The V gene is TRBV10-3, the J gene TRBJ1-1; D possibly corresponds to TRBD1 (5 bases). The CDR3 is 13 residues long. With 6 bases removed from V and 4 bases from J, the gap between germline ends came to 12 bases. Germline V lookup: CDR1 ENHRY, CDR2 SYGVKD. The CDR3 loop reads CAIRQGVGTEAFF. The CDR3 region has the DNA TGTGCCATCAGGCAGGGCGTCGGCACTGAAGCTTTCTTT.

The chain joins TRBV18 to TRBJ1-1; D may be TRBD1 (5 bases). Germline V gene sequence: CDR1 KGHSH, CDR2 LQKENI. This CDR3 comprises 15 residues. The germline V and J ends were trimmed by 6 bases and 0 bases, with 14 bases remaining between them. The CDR3 is CASSLTEVMNTEAFF. CDR3 DNA sequence: TGTGCCAGCTCGCTGACAGAAGTCATGAACACTGAAGCTTTCTTT.

V usage is TRBV9 and J usage is TRBJ2-3; 9 nucleotides line up with TRBD2. From germline, CDR1 is SGDLS and CDR2 YYNGEE. After removal of 0 bases from V and 3 bases from J, the junction contained 2 bases not matched to a gene. This CDR3 spans 15 amino acids. This CDR3 is CASSVGLAETDTQYF. The DNA of the CDR3 is TGTGCCAGCAGCGTAGGACTAGCGGAGACAGATACGCAGTATTTT.

The rearrangement links TRBV7-2 to TRBJ1-2; the match to TRBD1 covers 8 bases. The germline V gene encodes CDR1 SGHTA and CDR2 FQGNSA. Trimming at V came to 4 bases and at J to 8 bases, leaving 9 bases not matched to a gene. This CDR3 spans 14 amino acids. The CDR3 coding sequence is TGTGCCAGCAGCTCGAACCAGGGGGCAGGCGGCTACACCTTC. Protein: CASSSNQGAGGYTF.